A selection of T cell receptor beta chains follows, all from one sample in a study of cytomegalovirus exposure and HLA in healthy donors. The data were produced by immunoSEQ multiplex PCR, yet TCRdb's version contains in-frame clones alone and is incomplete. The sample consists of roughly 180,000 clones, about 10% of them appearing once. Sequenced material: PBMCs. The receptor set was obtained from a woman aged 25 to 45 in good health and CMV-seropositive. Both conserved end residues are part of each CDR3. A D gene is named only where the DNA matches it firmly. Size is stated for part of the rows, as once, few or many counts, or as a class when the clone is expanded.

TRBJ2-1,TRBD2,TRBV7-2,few,TGTGCCAGCAGCACTAGCGGGACCACCTACAATGAGCAGTTCTTC,CASSTSGTTYNEQFF
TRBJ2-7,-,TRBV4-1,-,TGCGCCAGCAGCCAAGGACCCCCCCGGGAAGGGAACTACGAGCAGTACTTC,CASSQGPPREGNYEQYF
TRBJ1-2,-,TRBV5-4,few,TGTGCCAGCAGCCCGGGCGGGTCCTATGGCTACACCTTC,CASSPGGSYGYTF
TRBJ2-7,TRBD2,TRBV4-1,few,TGCGCCAGCAGCCCAGGGACTAGCGGGCCCTACGAGCAGTACTTC,CASSPGTSGPYEQYF
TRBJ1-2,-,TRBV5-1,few,TGCGCCAGCAGCTTGGGTATTGCGCGTTATGGCTACACCTTC,CASSLGIARYGYTF
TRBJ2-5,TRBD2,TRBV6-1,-,TGTGCCAGCAGTGGGGCCACTAGCGTATCAGAGACCCAGTACTTC,CASSGATSVSETQYF
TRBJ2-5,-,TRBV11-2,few,TGTGCCAGCACCCCTAACTCACTCCAAGAGACCCAGTACTTC,CASTPNSLQETQYF
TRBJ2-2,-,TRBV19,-,TGTGCCAGTGGTAGGAGGGGGAGGGAAAACACCGGGGAGCTGTTTTTT,CASGRRGRENTGELFF
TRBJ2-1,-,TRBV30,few,TGTGCCTGGAGTGGGGGGGGAGGGGGCAATGAGCAGTTCTTC,CAWSGGGGGNEQFF
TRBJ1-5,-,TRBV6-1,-,TGTGCCAGCAGTGACCCAAACAGGGACAATCAGCCCCAGCATTTT,CASSDPNRDNQPQHF
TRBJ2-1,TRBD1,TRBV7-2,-,TGTGCCAGCAGCCTAAAAAGGACAGGGAGTGAGCAGTTCTTC,CASSLKRTGSEQFF
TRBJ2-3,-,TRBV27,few,TGTGCCAGCAGGGGGGGGCTCGACACAGATACGCAGTATTTT,CASRGGLDTDTQYF
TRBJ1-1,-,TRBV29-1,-,TGCAGCGCCCGGGATCTTGAAGCTTTCTTT,CSARDLEAFF
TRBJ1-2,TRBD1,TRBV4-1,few,TGCGCCAGCAGCCCGGGACAGGGGGTCTATGGCTACACCTTC,CASSPGQGVYGYTF
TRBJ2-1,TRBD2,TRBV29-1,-,TGCAGCGTTCTGGGACTAGCGGGAGGACCAGATTACAATGAGCAGTTCTTC,CSVLGLAGGPDYNEQFF
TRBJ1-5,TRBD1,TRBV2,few,TGTGCCAGCACGGGGGACAGGATTTATAGCAATCAGCCCCAGCATTTT,CASTGDRIYSNQPQHF
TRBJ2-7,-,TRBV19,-,TGTGCCAGTAGTACCCATTCGGGGAGGACGGGCGAGCAGTACTTC,CASSTHSGRTGEQYF
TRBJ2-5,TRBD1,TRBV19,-,TGTGCCAGTAGTAGTGGCAGGGGGATGAAGACCCAGTACTTC,CASSSGRGMKTQYF
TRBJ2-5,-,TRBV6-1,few,TGTGCCAGCGAGGACACCAAAGAGACCCAGTACTTC,CASEDTKETQYF
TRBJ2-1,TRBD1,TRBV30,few,TGTGCCTGGAGTGGGACAGGGGGGTTCGGGAAGTTCTTC,CAWSGTGGFGKFF
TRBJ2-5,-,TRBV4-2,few,TGTGCCAGCAGGGCCGGAGGGGAGACCCAGTACTTC,CASRAGGETQYF
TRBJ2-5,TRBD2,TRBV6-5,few,TGTGCCAGTCAAACACTTTTAGCGGGAGTGAAGACCCAGTACTTC,CASQTLLAGVKTQYF